This TCR beta chain stems from a study of cytotoxic CD8 clonotypes in ibrutinib-treated CLL. As to this clone: Its target is unknown.

Deep sequencing aimed at 1 in 200,000 to 1 in 1 million T cells' resolution. Sequencing used immunoSEQ multiplex PCR; TCRdb keeps in-frame clones, though not all of them. This table holds more than 12,000 clones, around 68% found once. Overall study findings and caveats: A rise in clonality was seen at ibrutinib response, and a fall back toward baseline was seen at progression. Starting clonality was above that of age-matched healthy donors and tracked circulating CD8+ T-cell counts.

This CDR3 is 14 amino acids long. V shed 1 base and J shed 2 bases, with 9 bases lying between them. CDR1 and CDR2 from the germline V gene are SGHTA and FQGNSA. The chain joins TRBV7-2 to TRBJ2-7; D gene unclear. The sequenced sample was PBMCs, obtained before ibrutinib treatment. This clonotype originated in a human donor with chronic lymphocytic leukemia. The CDR3 here is CASSLEVAAYEQYF. As DNA, the CDR3 is TGTGCCAGCAGCTTAGAAGTCGCGGCCTACGAGCAGTACTTC.